Listed below are T cell receptor beta chains from one sample, sequenced in a study of blood T cell repertoires in COVID-19. Clones were sequenced by immunoSEQ multiplex PCR, and TCRdb holds only the in-frame ones, with some missing. The sample includes 30,000 to 45,000 clones, about nine tenths of them seen just once. The sequencing sample was made of peripheral blood. The receptor set was obtained from a human donor in a cohort sampled during active COVID-19. Both conserved end residues are part of each CDR3. The D gene is left open where the match is weak. Some rows mark clone size as missing; the rest say once, few, many or name a class of expanded clone.

V gene	clone size	J gene	D gene	CDR3 protein	CDR3 DNA
TRBV28	-	TRBJ2-7	TRBD2	CASSPGGTSSSLTYEQYF	TGTGCCAGCAGTCCTGGCGGGACTAGCTCCTCCTTAACCTACGAGCAGTACTTC
TRBV11-2	-	TRBJ2-1	TRBD2	CASSLGTSGGFYNEQFF	TGTGCCAGCAGCTTAGGGACTAGCGGGGGGTTCTACAATGAGCAGTTCTTC
TRBV4-3	once	TRBJ1-2	-	CASSQQPGAGYTF	TGCGCCAGCAGCCAACAGCCGGGAGCTGGCTACACCTTC
TRBV28	-	TRBJ2-4	TRBD1	CASSPGTGGDRFKNIQYF	TGTGCCAGCAGTCCCGGGACAGGGGGTGACAGATTCAAAAACATTCAGTACTTC
TRBV4-1	-	TRBJ1-2	-	CASSQDLTGARFYGYTF	TGCGCCAGCAGCCAAGACCTGACTGGGGCCCGCTTCTATGGCTACACCTTC
TRBV9	-	TRBJ1-4	TRBD1	CASSAGGSFNEKLFF	TGTGCCAGCAGCGCAGGGGGTAGTTTTAATGAAAAACTGTTTTTT
TRBV7-6	-	TRBJ1-5	-	CASSQEGRGGQPQHF	TGTGCCAGCAGCCAAGAAGGCAGGGGAGGGCAGCCCCAGCATTTT
TRBV19	-	TRBJ2-1	-	CASSMGTAYNEQFF	TGTGCCAGTAGTATGGGGACTGCCTACAATGAGCAGTTCTTC
TRBV6-5	-	TRBJ1-1	-	CASSYTQKGESRAFF	TGTGCCAGCAGTTACACGCAGAAGGGGGAAAGCAGAGCTTTCTTT
TRBV5-1	-	TRBJ2-1	-	CASKGEYEQFF	TGCGCCAGCAAGGGGGAGTATGAGCAGTTCTTC
TRBV5-1	once	TRBJ1-1	-	CASSLGPRGGGNTEAFF	TGCGCCAGCAGCTTGGGCCCTCGAGGGGGTGGGAACACTGAAGCTTTCTTT
TRBV5-1	-	TRBJ2-7	TRBD2	CASSFPSGRARIQEQYF	TGCGCCAGCAGCTTCCCTAGCGGGAGGGCCAGAATACAGGAGCAGTACTTC
TRBV11-2	-	TRBJ2-7	-	CASSLWGGSYEQYF	TGTGCCAGCAGCTTATGGGGAGGCTCCTACGAGCAGTACTTC
TRBV7-2	-	TRBJ1-2	-	CASSLINSLVYGYTF	TGTGCCAGCAGCTTAATTAACAGCTTAGTATATGGCTACACCTTC
TRBV28	-	TRBJ1-1	TRBD1	CASSFTQGITEAFF	TGTGCCAGCAGTTTCACACAGGGGATTACTGAAGCTTTCTTT
TRBV27	-	TRBJ2-2	-	CASSLGLGLSDTGELFF	TGTGCCAGCAGTTTAGGTTTGGGCCTTTCGGACACCGGGGAGCTGTTTTTT
TRBV30	-	TRBJ2-3	TRBD1	CAWTRGQGIGTQYF	TGTGCCTGGACGAGGGGACAGGGCATCGGTACGCAGTATTTT
TRBV6-6	-	TRBJ1-5	-	CASSYHRTGDRQPQHF	TGTGCCAGCAGTTACCACCGGACGGGGGATCGGCAGCCCCAGCATTTT
TRBV27	-	TRBJ2-7	TRBD1	CASRIRQGPAYEQYF	TGTGCCAGCAGAATAAGACAGGGGCCCGCCTACGAGCAGTACTTC
TRBV28	few	TRBJ2-2	TRBD1	CASTAGGSTGELFF	TGTGCCAGCACGGCAGGGGGCAGTACCGGGGAGCTGTTTTTT
TRBV6-2/TRBV6-3	-	TRBJ2-3	-	CASSYQGRGGADTQYF	TGTGCCAGCAGTTACCAGGGCAGGGGAGGGGCAGATACGCAGTATTTT
TRBV7-6	-	TRBJ2-5	-	CASSLGHLQETQYF	TGTGCCAGCAGCTTAGGACATCTCCAAGAGACCCAGTACTTC
TRBV5-1	-	TRBJ2-2	-	CASSLAKGLGYNTGELFF	TGCGCCAGCAGCTTGGCCAAGGGGCTGGGCTACAACACCGGGGAGCTGTTTTTT
TRBV6-5	-	TRBJ1-5	TRBD1	CASSSFRQGGNQPQHF	TGTGCCAGCAGTTCCTTCCGACAGGGAGGCAATCAGCCCCAGCATTTT
TRBV5-5	-	TRBJ1-5	-	CASSLGAGNQPQHF	TGTGCCAGCAGCTTGGGAGCTGGCAATCAGCCCCAGCATTTT
TRBV5-1	-	TRBJ2-1	TRBD1	CASHGQVASYNEQFF	TGCGCCAGCCACGGACAGGTCGCGTCCTACAATGAGCAGTTCTTC
TRBV2	once	TRBJ2-7	TRBD2	CASGGDCEQYF	TGTGCCAGCGGGGGGGACTGCGAGCAGTACTTC
TRBV9	-	TRBJ1-2	-	CASSDSPDSFQRGYTF	TGTGCCAGCAGCGACAGCCCGGACAGTTTTCAGCGTGGCTACACCTTC
TRBV7-8	-	TRBJ1-3	TRBD1	CASSVPATGIGNTIYF	TGTGCCAGCAGCGTTCCAGCGACAGGGATCGGAAACACCATATATTTT
TRBV7-9	-	TRBJ2-3	-	CASSLAGTGSTDTQYF	TGTGCCAGCAGCTTAGCTGGGACTGGTAGCACAGATACGCAGTATTTT
TRBV7-9	-	TRBJ2-3	-	CASSSTGRGTDTQYF	TGTGCCAGCAGCTCCACTGGCAGGGGCACAGATACGCAGTATTTT
TRBV6-4	-	TRBJ2-1	-	CASSDSEEANEQFF	TGTGCCAGCAGTGACTCTGAGGAGGCCAATGAGCAGTTCTTC
TRBV10-3	-	TRBJ2-6	TRBD1	CAIRPGQSSGANVLTF	TGTGCCATCAGACCGGGACAGTCCTCCGGGGCCAACGTCCTGACTTTC
TRBV11-3	-	TRBJ2-1	-	CASSSGPSSYNEQFF	TGTGCCAGCAGCTCAGGGCCTAGCTCCTACAATGAGCAGTTCTTC
TRBV19	-	TRBJ1-3	-	CASRIPGGGIGNTIYF	TGTGCCAGTAGGATCCCGGGAGGGGGAATTGGAAACACCATATATTTT
TRBV7-9	-	TRBJ2-5	TRBD1	CASSPTTGGQETQYF	TGTGCCAGCAGCCCCACGACAGGGGGTCAAGAGACCCAGTACTTC
TRBV19	-	TRBJ1-5	TRBD1	CASSTTGAGQPQHF	TGTGCCAGTAGTACTACAGGGGCAGGGCAGCCCCAGCATTTT
TRBV9	-	TRBJ2-7	-	CASSVNRDSSYEQYF	TGTGCCAGCAGCGTGAACAGGGATAGCTCCTACGAGCAGTACTTC
TRBV30	-	TRBJ1-2	TRBD1	CAWSGQGGYTF	TGTGCCTGGAGTGGACAGGGAGGCTACACCTTC
TRBV5-6	-	TRBJ2-3	-	CASSSSGTQTDTQYF	TGTGCCAGCAGCTCATCCGGGACTCAAACAGATACGCAGTATTTT
TRBV6-5	once	TRBJ2-2	TRBD2	CATSDGGANTGELFF	TGTGCCACGTCAGACGGGGGGGCGAACACCGGGGAGCTGTTTTTT
TRBV6-5	-	TRBJ2-3	-	CASSYGGSGTDTQYF	TGTGCCAGCAGTTACGGGGGCTCCGGCACAGATACGCAGTATTTT
TRBV7-9	-	TRBJ2-1	-	CASSPQRTFYNEQFF	TGTGCCAGCAGCCCCCAACGGACTTTTTACAATGAGCAGTTCTTC
TRBV27	few	TRBJ1-1	TRBD1	CASSYGTGVSEAFF	TGTGCCAGCAGTTACGGGACAGGGGTGAGTGAAGCTTTCTTT
TRBV7-8	-	TRBJ1-2	-	CASSLERQGLDYGYTF	TGTGCCAGCAGCTTAGAAAGGCAGGGCTTGGATTATGGCTACACCTTC